This is a list of T cell receptor beta chains from one sample in a study of T cell responses to AZD1222 COVID-19 vaccine. TCRdb keeps only in-frame clones here, not all; method: immunoSEQ multiplex PCR. The sample records about 100,000 clones, more than 75% being singletons. The sample was peripheral blood, taken on day 0 of AZD1222 vaccination. These receptors all come from an adult in good health. Both conserved end residues are part of each CDR3. Fields, in order: CDR3 protein, CDR3 DNA, V gene, D gene, clone size, J gene. The D gene is left open where the match is weak. A clone size is listed for some rows: how often the clone was seen (once, few, many), or a class if it is expanded.

CDR3: CASSQAGQGAGYQPQHF
DNA: TGTGCCAGCAGCCAGGCCGGACAGGGGGCTGGTTATCAGCCCCAGCATTTT
V: TRBV4-2
D: TRBD1
size: .
J: TRBJ1-5

CDR3: CASSESRNYGYTF
DNA: TGTGCCAGCAGTGAGAGTCGAAACTATGGCTACACCTTC
V: TRBV6-1
D: .
size: .
J: TRBJ1-2

CDR3: CASSKTGPSSPDTQYF
DNA: TGTGCCAGCTCAAAGACAGGTCCCTCGTCGCCAGATACGCAGTATTTT
V: TRBV18
D: .
size: .
J: TRBJ2-3

CDR3: CASSPREGNTEAFF
DNA: TGTGCCAGCTCACCACGGGAAGGGAACACTGAAGCTTTCTTT
V: TRBV18
D: .
size: once
J: TRBJ1-1

CDR3: CASSQDAWQPQHF
DNA: TGCGCCAGCAGCCAAGATGCCTGGCAGCCCCAGCATTTT
V: TRBV4-3
D: .
size: .
J: TRBJ1-5

CDR3: CASSRGFGTDTQYF
DNA: TGTGCCAGTAGTAGGGGGTTTGGCACAGATACGCAGTATTTT
V: TRBV19
D: .
size: .
J: TRBJ2-3

CDR3: CASSPDSYEQYF
DNA: TGTGCCAGCTCACCGGACAGCTACGAGCAGTACTTC
V: TRBV18
D: .
size: .
J: TRBJ2-7

CDR3: CASSRGQGMSAFF
DNA: TGCGCCAGCAGTCGGGGACAGGGTATGTCGGCTTTCTTT
V: TRBV5-1
D: TRBD1
size: .
J: TRBJ1-1

CDR3: CASSRARLSAYEQYF
DNA: TGTGCCAGCAGCCGTGCTAGGCTCTCGGCCTACGAGCAGTACTTC
V: TRBV7-2
D: .
size: .
J: TRBJ2-7

CDR3: CSGGGNYGYTF
DNA: TGCAGTGGGGGAGGGAACTATGGCTACACCTTC
V: TRBV29-1
D: .
size: .
J: TRBJ1-2

CDR3: CASSLGTENYGYTF
DNA: TGTGCCAGCAGCTTGGGGACGGAGAACTATGGCTACACCTTC
V: TRBV5-4
D: .
size: .
J: TRBJ1-2

CDR3: CATSQRTEKSLPYTF
DNA: TGTGCCACCAGCCAGCGGACAGAAAAGTCCCTACCCTACACCTTC
V: TRBV15
D: .
size: .
J: TRBJ1-2

CDR3: CASSQGSAPPDKAFF
DNA: TGTGCCAGCAGCCAAGGATCAGCCCCTCCTGATAAGGCTTTCTTT
V: TRBV3-1/TRBV3-2
D: .
size: .
J: TRBJ1-1

CDR3: CASSLRSGTGVISGNTIYF
DNA: TGTGCCAGCAGCTTAAGGTCCGGGACAGGGGTCATCTCTGGAAACACCATATATTTT
V: TRBV7-2
D: TRBD1
size: .
J: TRBJ1-3

CDR3: CASSYPRFFGNEQFF
DNA: TGTGCCAGCAGTTACCCGCGGTTTTTTGGCAATGAGCAGTTCTTC
V: TRBV6-2/TRBV6-3
D: .
size: once
J: TRBJ2-1

CDR3: CATAKGAADTEAFF
DNA: TGCGCCACGGCAAAAGGGGCGGCCGACACTGAAGCTTTCTTT
V: TRBV5-1
D: .
size: .
J: TRBJ1-1

CDR3: CATFSDRGNQPQHF
DNA: TGTGCCACTTTCTCCGACCGGGGAAATCAGCCCCAGCATTTT
V: TRBV28
D: .
size: once
J: TRBJ1-5

CDR3: CASSNRLDGLDTQYF
DNA: TGTGCCAGCAGCAACCGACTAGACGGCCTGGATACGCAGTATTTT
V: TRBV3-1/TRBV3-2
D: .
size: .
J: TRBJ2-3

CDR3: CASSLNLASTDTQYF
DNA: TGTGCCAGCAGCTTAAACCTAGCTAGCACAGATACGCAGTATTTT
V: TRBV7-9
D: .
size: .
J: TRBJ2-3

CDR3: CASSEAVAYTNTEAFF
DNA: TGTGCCAGCAGTGAAGCGGTGGCCTATACTAACACTGAAGCTTTCTTT
V: TRBV6-1
D: .
size: .
J: TRBJ1-1

CDR3: CASSLASGQTFYYEQYF
DNA: TGTGCCAGCAGCTTAGCTTCGGGACAGACATTTTACTACGAGCAGTACTTC
V: TRBV7-8
D: TRBD1
size: once
J: TRBJ2-7

CDR3: CASTSRFSSNQPQHF
DNA: TGTGCCAGCACTTCGAGGTTCAGTAGCAATCAGCCCCAGCATTTT
V: TRBV2
D: .
size: once
J: TRBJ1-5

CDR3: CASSLGGWDNAAFF
DNA: TGTGCCAGCAGCTTAGGGGGTTGGGACAATGCGGCTTTCTTT
V: TRBV7-9
D: .
size: .
J: TRBJ1-1

CDR3: CASSPDAELNTEAFF
DNA: TGCGCCAGCAGCCCAGATGCAGAGTTGAACACTGAAGCTTTCTTT
V: TRBV5-1
D: .
size: .
J: TRBJ1-1

CDR3: CASSLGDRRNNEQFF
DNA: TGTGCCAGCAGCTTGGGGGACAGAAGGAACAATGAGCAGTTCTTC
V: TRBV5-8
D: TRBD1
size: .
J: TRBJ2-1

CDR3: CASSPSGSYNSPLHF
DNA: TGTGCCAGCTCACCATCCGGCTCCTATAATTCACCCCTCCACTTT
V: TRBV18
D: .
size: .
J: TRBJ1-6

CDR3: CASTWSGANVLTF
DNA: TGTGCCAGCACCTGGAGTGGGGCCAACGTCCTGACTTTC
V: TRBV6-5
D: .
size: .
J: TRBJ2-6

CDR3: CASSESYLRGTGAGEQFF
DNA: TGTGCCAGCAGTGAATCCTATTTGAGGGGAACGGGTGCGGGGGAGCAGTTCTTC
V: TRBV25-1
D: .
size: .
J: TRBJ2-1

CDR3: CASSFIQGMGYTF
DNA: TGTGCCAGCAGCTTTATACAGGGGATGGGCTACACCTTC
V: TRBV11-3
D: TRBD1
size: .
J: TRBJ1-2

CDR3: CARSFRGPFAYNEKLFF
DNA: TGTGCCAGAAGCTTTAGGGGGCCTTTCGCTTATAATGAAAAACTGTTTTTT
V: TRBV7-5
D: .
size: .
J: TRBJ1-4

CDR3: CASSPRGTGSRGQYF
DNA: TGTGCCAGCAGCCCCCGGGGGACAGGATCTCGTGGGCAGTACTTC
V: TRBV13
D: TRBD1
size: once
J: TRBJ2-7

CDR3: CASSMGSSGNTIYF
DNA: TGTGCCAGTAGTATGGGGAGCTCTGGAAACACCATATATTTT
V: TRBV19
D: .
size: .
J: TRBJ1-3

CDR3: CASSSQGRSEAFF
DNA: TGTGCCAGCAGCTCCCAGGGGAGGTCTGAAGCTTTCTTT
V: TRBV7-3
D: .
size: .
J: TRBJ1-1

CDR3: CASLPELGEAFF
DNA: TGTGCCAGCCTACCAGAACTGGGTGAAGCTTTCTTT
V: TRBV25-1
D: .
size: .
J: TRBJ1-1

CDR3: CASSRGEVAFF
DNA: TGTGCCAGCAGTCGGGGGGAGGTGGCTTTCTTT
V: TRBV12-3/TRBV12-4
D: .
size: .
J: TRBJ1-1

CDR3: CATADPGYNEQFF
DNA: TGTGCCACCGCCGACCCGGGGTACAATGAGCAGTTCTTC
V: TRBV24-1
D: .
size: .
J: TRBJ2-1

CDR3: CASSQVSADRASERPDSNQPQHF
DNA: TGTGCCAGCAGCCAAGTCTCTGCCGACCGGGCCTCGGAACGACCCGATAGCAATCAGCCCCAGCATTTT
V: TRBV14
D: .
size: .
J: TRBJ1-5

CDR3: CAIRSGGGVTDTQYF
DNA: TGTGCCATCAGATCTGGAGGGGGGGTAACAGATACGCAGTATTTT
V: TRBV10-3
D: .
size: .
J: TRBJ2-3

CDR3: CASSRGQGARNYGYTF
DNA: TGCGCCAGCAGCAGGGGACAGGGGGCGCGGAACTATGGCTACACCTTC
V: TRBV5-1
D: TRBD1
size: few
J: TRBJ1-2

CDR3: CASSPQQGQVENSPLHF
DNA: TGTGCCAGCTCACCACAGCAGGGGCAGGTTGAAAATTCACCCCTCCACTTT
V: TRBV18
D: .
size: .
J: TRBJ1-6

CDR3: CASSLTLDGNYGYTF
DNA: TGTGCCAGCAGCTTAACTCTCGACGGGAACTATGGCTACACCTTC
V: TRBV6-6
D: .
size: .
J: TRBJ1-2

CDR3: CASSADTGDYGYTF
DNA: TGTGCCAGCAGCGCGGACACGGGCGACTATGGCTACACCTTC
V: TRBV9
D: .
size: .
J: TRBJ1-2

CDR3: CASRRGFDYEQYF
DNA: TGCGCCAGCAGAAGAGGATTTGACTACGAGCAGTACTTC
V: TRBV5-1
D: .
size: .
J: TRBJ2-7

CDR3: CASSDQGRGHYGYTF
DNA: TGTGCCAGCAGTGACCAGGGAAGGGGCCACTATGGCTACACCTTC
V: TRBV6-1
D: .
size: .
J: TRBJ1-2

CDR3: CASSRRVVGKTSTDTQYF
DNA: TGTGCCAGCAGCCGACGCGTGGTAGGCAAAACTAGCACAGATACGCAGTATTTT
V: TRBV3-1/TRBV3-2
D: .
size: .
J: TRBJ2-3

CDR3: CASRQLGPNYGYTF
DNA: TGCGCCAGCCGACAGCTAGGACCTAACTATGGCTACACCTTC
V: TRBV5-1
D: .
size: .
J: TRBJ1-2

CDR3: CAWSVSRATKVNTEAFF
DNA: TGTGCCTGGAGTGTATCCAGGGCTACCAAGGTGAACACTGAAGCTTTCTTT
V: TRBV30
D: .
size: .
J: TRBJ1-1

CDR3: CASSVDGQGVSPLHF
DNA: TGTGCCAGCAGCGTAGACGGACAGGGTGTCTCACCCCTCCACTTT
V: TRBV9
D: TRBD1
size: .
J: TRBJ1-6

CDR3: CASRTLGGANEKLFF
DNA: TGTGCCAGCAGGACCCTGGGGGGGGCTAATGAAAAACTGTTTTTT
V: TRBV6-5
D: .
size: .
J: TRBJ1-4